This T cell receptor beta chain was sequenced during a study of blood T cell repertoires in COVID-19. The table lists this clone with a few counts. J lost 3 bases, V lost 3 bases, and 9 bases had no gene match. The CDR3 contains 15 residues. CDR1 is DFQATT, CDR2 SNEGSKA, per germline (reference sequence). Assay: immunoSEQ multiplex PCR; the TCRdb copy retains only in-frame clones and omits some. The table includes 150,000 to 200,000 clones, approximately 88% detected once. The sequence was obtained from a woman in her 40s with COVID-19, enrolled during active disease. The genes are TRBV20-1 and TRBJ2-7; TRBD1 matches at 9 bases. The sequenced material came from peripheral blood. The CDR3 DNA is TGCAGTGCTAGTTCCCAACAGGGGGCCCACTACGAGCAGTACTTC. This codes for CSASSQQGAHYEQYF.